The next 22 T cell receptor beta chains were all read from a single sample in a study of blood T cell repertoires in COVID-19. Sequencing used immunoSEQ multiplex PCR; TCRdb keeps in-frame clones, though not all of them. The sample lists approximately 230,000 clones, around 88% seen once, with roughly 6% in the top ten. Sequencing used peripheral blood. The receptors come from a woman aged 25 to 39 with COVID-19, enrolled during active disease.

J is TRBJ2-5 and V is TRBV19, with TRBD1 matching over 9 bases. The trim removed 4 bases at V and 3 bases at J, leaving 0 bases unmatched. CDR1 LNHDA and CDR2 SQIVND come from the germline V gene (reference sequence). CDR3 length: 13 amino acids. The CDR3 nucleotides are TGTGCCAGTAGTAGGGACAGGGAAGAGACCCAGTACTTC. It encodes CASSRDREETQYF.

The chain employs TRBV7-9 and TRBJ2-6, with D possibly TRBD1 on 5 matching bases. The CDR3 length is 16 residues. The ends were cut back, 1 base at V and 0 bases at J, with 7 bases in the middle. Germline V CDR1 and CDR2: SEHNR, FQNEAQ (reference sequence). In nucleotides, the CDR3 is TGTGCCAGCAGCTTAGGAACAGGCTCTGGGGCCAACGTCCTGACTTTC. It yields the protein CASSLGTGSGANVLTF.

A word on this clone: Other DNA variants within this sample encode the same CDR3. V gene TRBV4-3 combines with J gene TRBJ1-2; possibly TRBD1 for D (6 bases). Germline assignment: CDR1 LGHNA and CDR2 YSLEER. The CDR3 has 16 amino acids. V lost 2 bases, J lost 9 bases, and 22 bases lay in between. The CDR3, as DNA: TGCGCCAGCAGCCAATCGCCTGAGGGGGGGGCTAGTAGCTACACCTTC. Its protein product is CASSQSPEGGASSYTF.

This chain's CDR3 is CSINIQETQYF. CDR3 nucleotide sequence: TGCAGCATTAACATCCAGGAGACCCAGTACTTC. V gene TRBV29-1 combines with J gene TRBJ2-5; D gene unclear. V was trimmed by 8 bases and J by 5 bases, leaving 12 bases between them. CDR1 and CDR2 from the germline V gene are SQVTM and ANQGSEA. There are 11 residues in the CDR3.

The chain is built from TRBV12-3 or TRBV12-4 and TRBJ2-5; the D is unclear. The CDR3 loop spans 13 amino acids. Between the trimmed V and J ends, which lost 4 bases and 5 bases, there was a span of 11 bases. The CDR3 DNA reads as TGTGCCAGCAGTTGGATGAGGCTGGAGACCCAGTACTTC. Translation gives CASSWMRLETQYF.

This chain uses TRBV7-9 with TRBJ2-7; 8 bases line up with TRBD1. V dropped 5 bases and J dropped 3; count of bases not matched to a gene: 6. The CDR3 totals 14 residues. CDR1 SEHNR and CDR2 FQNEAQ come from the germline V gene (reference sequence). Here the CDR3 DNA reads TGTGCCAGCAGCCCTACGACAGGGGACTACGAGCAGTACTTC. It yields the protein CASSPTTGDYEQYF.

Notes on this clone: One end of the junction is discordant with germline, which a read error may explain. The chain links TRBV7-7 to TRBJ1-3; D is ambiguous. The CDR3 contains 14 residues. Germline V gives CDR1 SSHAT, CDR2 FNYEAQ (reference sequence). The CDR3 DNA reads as TGTGCTAGCAGCCCCTCGGGCTCTGGAAACACCATATATTTT. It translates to CASSPSGSGNTIYF.

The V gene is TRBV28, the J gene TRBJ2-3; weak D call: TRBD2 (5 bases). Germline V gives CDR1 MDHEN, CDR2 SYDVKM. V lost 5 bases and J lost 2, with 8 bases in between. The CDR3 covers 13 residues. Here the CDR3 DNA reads TGTGCCAGCAGTGCCGGGAACACAGATACGCAGTATTTT. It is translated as CASSAGNTDTQYF.

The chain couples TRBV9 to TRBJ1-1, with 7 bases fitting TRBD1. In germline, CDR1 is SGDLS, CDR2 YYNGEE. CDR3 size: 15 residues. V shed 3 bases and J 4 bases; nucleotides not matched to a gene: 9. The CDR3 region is CASSEVGGWGTEAFF. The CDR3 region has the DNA TGTGCCAGCAGCGAGGTAGGGGGCTGGGGCACTGAAGCTTTCTTT.

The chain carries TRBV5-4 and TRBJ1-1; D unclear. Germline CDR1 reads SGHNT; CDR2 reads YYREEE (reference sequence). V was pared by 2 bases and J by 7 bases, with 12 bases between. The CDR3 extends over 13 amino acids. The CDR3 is CASSFGRDSEAFF. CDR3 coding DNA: TGTGCCAGCAGCTTTGGGAGGGATAGTGAAGCTTTCTTT.

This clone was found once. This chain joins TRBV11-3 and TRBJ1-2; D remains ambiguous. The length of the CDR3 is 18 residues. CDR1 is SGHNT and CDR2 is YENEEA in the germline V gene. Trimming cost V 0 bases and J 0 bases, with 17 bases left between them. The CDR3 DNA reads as TGTGCCAGCAGCTTAGATGAAGGGAGAGGGAATGCTAACTATGGCTACACCTTC. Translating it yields CASSLDEGRGNANYGYTF.

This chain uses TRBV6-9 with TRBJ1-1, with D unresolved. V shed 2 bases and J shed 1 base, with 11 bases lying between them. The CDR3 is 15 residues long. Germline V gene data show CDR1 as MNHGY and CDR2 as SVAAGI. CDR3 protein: CASSYRLAGNTEAFF. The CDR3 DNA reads TGTGCCAGCAGTTATAGGTTGGCAGGGAACACTGAAGCTTTCTTT.

CDR3 region: CASSQGLADTDTQYF. CDR3 sequence (DNA): TGTGCCAGCAGCCAAGGACTAGCGGACACAGATACGCAGTATTTT. The chain recombines TRBV4-2 with TRBJ2-3; 9 nucleotides match TRBD2. V gave up 1 base and J gave up 2 bases; unmatched junction bases: 1. CDR3 length equals 15 residues. Germline V gives CDR1 LGHNA, CDR2 YNFKEQ.

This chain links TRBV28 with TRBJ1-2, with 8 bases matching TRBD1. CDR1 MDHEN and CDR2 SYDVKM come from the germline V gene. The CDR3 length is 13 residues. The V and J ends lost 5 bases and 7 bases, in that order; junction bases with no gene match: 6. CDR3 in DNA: TGTGCCAGCAGTGCCGACAGGGGTGGTGGCTACACCTTC. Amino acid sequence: CASSADRGGGYTF.

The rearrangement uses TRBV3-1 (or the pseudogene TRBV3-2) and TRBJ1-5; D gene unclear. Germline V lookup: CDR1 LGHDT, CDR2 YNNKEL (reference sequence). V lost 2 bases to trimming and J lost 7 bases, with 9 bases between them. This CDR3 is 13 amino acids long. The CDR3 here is CASSQTSQQPQHF. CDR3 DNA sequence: TGTGCCAGCAGCCAAACTAGTCAGCAGCCCCAGCATTTT.

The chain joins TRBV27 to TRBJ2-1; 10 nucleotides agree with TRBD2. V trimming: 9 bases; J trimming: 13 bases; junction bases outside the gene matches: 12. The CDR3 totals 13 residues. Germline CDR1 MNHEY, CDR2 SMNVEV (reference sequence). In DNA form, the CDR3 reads TGTGCCAGTACTAGCGGGGCCCGTAGTCTCCAGTTCTTC. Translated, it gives CASTSGARSLQFF.

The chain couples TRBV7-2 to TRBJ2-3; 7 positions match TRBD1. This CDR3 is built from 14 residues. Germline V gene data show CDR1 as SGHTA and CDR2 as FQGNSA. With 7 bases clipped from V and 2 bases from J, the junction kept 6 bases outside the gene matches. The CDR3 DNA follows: TGTGCCAGCATACCGGGACAGCTCACAGATACGCAGTATTTT. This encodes CASIPGQLTDTQYF.

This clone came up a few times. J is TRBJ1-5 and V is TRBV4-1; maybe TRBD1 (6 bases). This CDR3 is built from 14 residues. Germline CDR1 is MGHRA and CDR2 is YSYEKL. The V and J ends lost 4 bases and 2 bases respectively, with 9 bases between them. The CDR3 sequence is CASSLRQGNQPQHF. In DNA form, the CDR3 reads TGCGCCAGCAGCCTCAGACAGGGCAATCAGCCCCAGCATTTT.

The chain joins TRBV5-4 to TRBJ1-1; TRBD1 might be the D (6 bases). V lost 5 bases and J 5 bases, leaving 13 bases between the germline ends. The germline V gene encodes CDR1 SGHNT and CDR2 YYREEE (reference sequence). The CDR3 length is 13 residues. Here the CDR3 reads CASSPGQRTEAFF. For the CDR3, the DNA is TGTGCCAGCAGTCCCGGACAGCGGACTGAAGCTTTCTTT.

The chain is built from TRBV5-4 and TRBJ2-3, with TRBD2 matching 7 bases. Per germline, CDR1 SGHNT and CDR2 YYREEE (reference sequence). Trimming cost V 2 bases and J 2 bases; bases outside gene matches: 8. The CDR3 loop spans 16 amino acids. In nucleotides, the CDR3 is TGTGCCAGCAGCTTCCAGCGGGGATCCCTCACAGATACGCAGTATTTT. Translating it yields CASSFQRGSLTDTQYF.

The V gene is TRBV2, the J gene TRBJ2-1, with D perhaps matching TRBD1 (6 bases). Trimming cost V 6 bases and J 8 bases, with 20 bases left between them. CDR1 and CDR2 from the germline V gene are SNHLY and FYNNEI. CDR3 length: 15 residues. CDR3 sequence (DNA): TGTGCCAGCAGGACGGACAGCCAGAAACACTATGAGCAGTTCTTC. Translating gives CASRTDSQKHYEQFF.

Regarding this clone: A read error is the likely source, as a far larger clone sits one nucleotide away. The CDR3 region has the DNA TGTGCCAGCAGTCAGACAGACAACACTGAAGCTTTCTTT. It encodes CASSQTDNTEAFF. The chain has TRBV6-5 and TRBJ1-1; perhaps TRBD1 as D (5 bases). Germline CDR1 is MNHEY and CDR2 is SVGAGI. The CDR3 totals 13 residues. The germline V and J ends were trimmed by 5 bases and 2 bases, with 9 bases remaining between them.